Shown below are 6 T cell receptor beta chains from a single sample sequenced in a study of T-cell reconstitution after alpha-beta-depleted transplantation in children. Using unique molecular identifiers, the investigators prepared the TCRbeta library. Each CDR3 protein gets one entry after TCRdb re-called the PCR reads with MiXCR. The sample includes 400,000 to 550,000 distinct CDR3 sequences, about 10% of them seen just once. The sample consisted of PBMCs, taken before TCRalphabeta/CD19-depleted stem cell transplant. The receptors originated from a child aged 2 to 10 with inherited bone marrow failure, due to receive a stem cell transplant.

The CDR3 DNA follows: TGTGCCAGCAGCTTAGTATCCGAGGGGCTTATGCGGGACTACACAGATACGCAGTATTTT. Translated, it gives CASSLVSEGLMRDYTDTQYF. J is TRBJ2-3 and V is TRBV7-8; 7 nucleotides agree with TRBD2. The length of the CDR3 is 20 residues. Germline V gene sequence: CDR1 SGHVS, CDR2 FQNEAQ. With V trimmed by 1 base and J by 2 bases, 18 bases remained unmatched.

This clonotype was observed at least ten times. The genes are TRBV12-3 or TRBV12-4 and TRBJ2-2; a weak D match, TRBD1 (5 bases). The CDR3 is 18 residues long. V lost 2 bases and J 4 bases, leaving 20 bases between the germline ends. As DNA, the CDR3 is TGTGCCAGCAGTTTAAGGGCCAGGGCGCTTTGGGGCACCGGGGAGCTGTTTTTT. Protein: CASSLRARALWGTGELFF.

The genes are TRBV28 and TRBJ2-7, with 7 bases lining up with TRBD2. V lost 7 bases, J lost 5 bases, and 14 bases stayed unmatched. The germline V gene has CDR1 MDHEN and CDR2 SYDVKM. The CDR3 is 15 amino acids. The CDR3 DNA is TGTGCCAGCACCCTCATCCGGGGCGGGAGACACGAGCAGTACTTC. Its protein product is CASTLIRGGRHEQYF.

This clonotype has only a few counts. The chain joins TRBV10-3 to TRBJ2-5; 7 bases agree with TRBD2. This CDR3 contains 15 residues. The junction had 9 bases not matched to a gene; V was cut back by 3 bases and J by 5 bases. Germline V lookup: CDR1 ENHRY, CDR2 SYGVKD. The CDR3 loop is CAISDGGSSRETQYF. CDR3 nucleotides: TGTGCCATCAGTGATGGCGGGAGTAGTAGGGAGACCCAGTACTTC.

This clonotype was counted many times. The J gene is TRBJ2-1, the V gene TRBV20-1, with TRBD2 as a possible D gene (5 bases). Per germline, CDR1 DFQATT and CDR2 SNEGSKA (reference sequence). V dropped 5 bases and J dropped 6 bases, with 14 bases sitting between them. The CDR3 contains 13 residues. The CDR3 sequence is CSACGPPCNEQFF. The CDR3 nucleotides are TGCAGTGCTTGCGGGCCCCCCTGCAATGAGCAGTTCTTC.

This clonotype was seen a single time. The V gene is TRBV2, the J gene TRBJ1-2; the D is unclear. V was cut by 0 bases and J by 4 bases, with 9 bases left in between. From germline, CDR1 is SNHLY and CDR2 FYNNEI. The CDR3 is 14 amino acids. The CDR3 nucleotides read TGTGCCAGCAGTGAAGCGCTGTACGCCTATGGCTACACCTTC. This gives the protein CASSEALYAYGYTF.